These T cell receptor beta chains were read from a single sample in a study of T cell responses to AZD1222 COVID-19 vaccine. Assay used: immunoSEQ multiplex PCR; TCRdb lists only in-frame clones, some missing. The data contain roughly 100,000 clones, about 89% of them seen just once; the ten biggest clones take up about 17%. The sample here was peripheral blood, taken on day 0 of AZD1222 vaccination. The receptor source for this set is an adult in good health. The CDR3 runs from the conserved cysteine through the conserved F or W. D genes are given only for firm matches. Rows may omit the clone size; those that give it use once, few, many or a size class.

d_gene	abundance	v_gene	j_gene	CDR3nt	CDR3aa
.	once	TRBV4-1	TRBJ2-7	TGCGCCAGCTCGGGGGGGCAGGGGGACTCCTACGAGCAGTACTTC	CASSGGQGDSYEQYF
TRBD1	.	TRBV11-2	TRBJ2-1	TGTGCCAGCAGCTTAGATGGGACAGTGCAGTTCTTC	CASSLDGTVQFF
.	once	TRBV29-1	TRBJ2-7	TGCAGCGTTGAGGTGGTACAACCTCCCTACGAGCAGTACTTC	CSVEVVQPPYEQYF
.	.	TRBV5-5	TRBJ1-5	TGTGCCAGCAGCTTGGAGGCGTATAGCAATCAGCCCCAGCATTTT	CASSLEAYSNQPQHF
TRBD1	few	TRBV19	TRBJ1-1	TGTGCCAGTAGTATAGACCGGACAGGGCGAACTGAAGCTTTCTTT	CASSIDRTGRTEAFF
.	many	TRBV11-2	TRBJ2-7	TGTGCCAGCAGATCAGAGGGGAGTTCCTACGAGCAGTACTTC	CASRSEGSSYEQYF
.	few	TRBV6-6	TRBJ2-5	TGTGCCAGCAGTTACTCGGAACCTAACTCACAAGAGACCCAGTACTTC	CASSYSEPNSQETQYF
TRBD1	.	TRBV27	TRBJ2-7	TGTGCCAGCAAACGGCTGCTAAGGGACAGGGACTCCTACGAGCAGTACTTC	CASKRLLRDRDSYEQYF
.	few	TRBV6-5	TRBJ1-6	TGTGCCACACAAGGCGTCAGGGAGATTGTTTCACCCCTCCACTTT	CATQGVREIVSPLHF
.	.	TRBV6-5	TRBJ1-2	TGTGCCGTAGGACGGGGGTCGTATGGCTACACCTTC	CAVGRGSYGYTF
.	.	TRBV6-5	TRBJ1-3	TGTGCCAGCTCCACAGGGTCTGGAAACACCATATATTTT	CASSTGSGNTIYF
.	once	TRBV7-2	TRBJ2-5	TGTGCCAGCAGCCCCCAGCGGGAGACCCAGTACTTC	CASSPQRETQYF
.	.	TRBV4-1	TRBJ2-7	TGCGCCAGCAGCCAAGAAAAAGGCAGAGCCTACGAGCAGTACTTC	CASSQEKGRAYEQYF
.	.	TRBV30	TRBJ2-2	TGTGCCTGGAGCCCACCGGGGGTCTCCCCCCCCGGGGAGCTGTTTTTT	CAWSPPGVSPPGELFF
.	.	TRBV3-1/TRBV3-2	TRBJ1-1	TGTGCCAGCAGCCCCGGACAGATAATGAACACTGAAGCTTTCTTT	CASSPGQIMNTEAFF
TRBD1	.	TRBV10-2	TRBJ2-6	TGCGCCAGCAGTGAGCTCACAGGGGGAACCTCTGGGGCCAACGTCCTGACTTTC	CASSELTGGTSGANVLTF
.	.	TRBV7-8	TRBJ2-2	TGTGCCAGCGGAAGTGGGGGGCCAAACACCGGGGAGCTGTTTTTT	CASGSGGPNTGELFF
TRBD2	.	TRBV29-1	TRBJ2-5	TGCAGCGTTGAACCACTAACGGGAGGGCAGTTTCAAGAGACCCAGTACTTC	CSVEPLTGGQFQETQYF
TRBD1	.	TRBV5-5	TRBJ2-7	TGTGCCACCTCACCCGACAGGGGGGGATCCTACGAGCAGTACTTC	CATSPDRGGSYEQYF
TRBD1	.	TRBV6-5	TRBJ2-7	TGTGCCAGCAATAGAATCGAGACAGGGGATAACGAGCAGTACTTC	CASNRIETGDNEQYF
TRBD1	.	TRBV5-1	TRBJ1-5	TGCGCCAGCAGAACCGGGACAGGGAAGGATCAGCCCCAGCATTTT	CASRTGTGKDQPQHF
.	.	TRBV7-9	TRBJ1-2	TGTGCCAGCAGCTTAACCGGGACACTCACTAACTATGGCTACACCTTC	CASSLTGTLTNYGYTF
TRBD1	.	TRBV3-1/TRBV3-2	TRBJ1-1	TGTGCCAGCAGCCCCCCTGGCAGGGGGCTGTCTTTCTTT	CASSPPGRGLSFF
.	.	TRBV19	TRBJ1-5	TGTGCCAGTAGTATACAGGGTGTTAGCAATCAGCCCCAGCATTTT	CASSIQGVSNQPQHF
.	once	TRBV28	TRBJ1-5	TGTGCCAGCAGTTCCGCAAGGCCCCAGCATTTT	CASSSARPQHF
.	few	TRBV3-1/TRBV3-2	TRBJ1-1	TGTGCCAGCAGCCACGGTGGGAACACTGAAGCTTTCTTT	CASSHGGNTEAFF
TRBD1	.	TRBV7-6	TRBJ1-2	TGTGCCAGCAGCTTACAGACAGGGAGCGGCTATGGCTACACCTTC	CASSLQTGSGYGYTF
TRBD1	few	TRBV6-6	TRBJ1-2	TGTGCCAGCAGTTACGAACAGGGGGCTGGCACCTTC	CASSYEQGAGTF
.	few	TRBV19	TRBJ1-6	TGTGCCAGTAGTATCCTATCGTCCAAGTATGGGGTTAGAAGCTCCTATAATTCACCCCTCCACTTT	CASSILSSKYGVRSSYNSPLHF
.	.	TRBV27	TRBJ1-2	TGTGCCAGCAGTTCTACCCCGGGGAGGGGAAATGGTGGCTACACCTTC	CASSSTPGRGNGGYTF
TRBD1	.	TRBV29-1	TRBJ1-1	TGCAGCGTTGCGGTGACAGGGGCGGACACTGAAGCTTTCTTT	CSVAVTGADTEAFF
.	few	TRBV19	TRBJ2-5	TGTGCCAGTCGCCAATCCGGAGAGACCCAGTACTTC	CASRQSGETQYF
.	.	TRBV11-2	TRBJ2-6	TGTGCCAGCAGCTTAGCAGGGTTTTTCACTGGGGCCAACGTCCTGACTTTC	CASSLAGFFTGANVLTF
.	.	TRBV5-6	TRBJ1-1	TGTGCCAGCAGCTCGGGGCCCCCGTTCACAGGAGGTTCGGAAGCTTTCTTT	CASSSGPPFTGGSEAFF
.	.	TRBV5-8	TRBJ2-4	TGTGCCAGCAGCTTAGCCCCCCCAAGAGGGTCGGCCAAAAACATTCAGTACTTC	CASSLAPPRGSAKNIQYF
.	.	TRBV25-1	TRBJ1-4	TGTGCCAGCAGTGATAGGGGGGGGCCCGGGGAAAAACTGTTTTTT	CASSDRGGPGEKLFF
.	.	TRBV5-1	TRBJ2-3	TGCGCCAGCATGGCCGGTAGTGGGGACCTCAGGACAGATACGCAGTATTTT	CASMAGSGDLRTDTQYF
.	once	TRBV29-1	TRBJ2-3	TGCAGCGTTGAGGGCTACGTGGGGGATACGCAGTATTTT	CSVEGYVGDTQYF
.	.	TRBV5-4	TRBJ2-7	TGTGCCAGCAGCTCCGGGGGGCCGGAGTACGAGCAGTACTTC	CASSSGGPEYEQYF
.	.	TRBV7-9	TRBJ2-1	TGTGCCAGCAGAAACTCCCCCCGGGAGACCCAACACAATGAGCAGTTCTTC	CASRNSPRETQHNEQFF
TRBD2	.	TRBV2	TRBJ2-7	TGTGCCAGCAGTGAAATTCAGGGACTACATTTC	CASSEIQGLHF
.	.	TRBV5-3	TRBJ1-5	TGTGCCAGAAGCTTAACAGGGCCTATTGATGGGGATCAGCCCCAGCATTTT	CARSLTGPIDGDQPQHF
TRBD1	.	TRBV7-3	TRBJ2-3	TGTGCCAGTGGAGCGGGACAGGGGACAGATACGCAGTATTTT	CASGAGQGTDTQYF
TRBD1	.	TRBV7-3	TRBJ2-1	TGTGCCAGCAGCTTACAGGGGGCCGGCCTTCTATACAATGAGCAGTTCTTC	CASSLQGAGLLYNEQFF
.	.	TRBV7-3	TRBJ1-2	TGTGCCAGCAGCTTAAACGGCGGACCCCTGGAGGGCTACACCTTC	CASSLNGGPLEGYTF
TRBD1	.	TRBV10-1	TRBJ2-7	TGCGCCAGCAGTGAGGCGGGACAGGGGGCGCCCGAGCAGTACTTC	CASSEAGQGAPEQYF
.	.	TRBV3-1/TRBV3-2	TRBJ2-6	TGTGCCAGCAGCCAAGCAGGCTTGACTGGGGCCAACGTCCTGACTTTC	CASSQAGLTGANVLTF
TRBD1	.	TRBV19	TRBJ1-5	TGTGCCACCGCCGGGACAGGGAATCAGCCCCAGCATTTT	CATAGTGNQPQHF
TRBD1	.	TRBV28	TRBJ1-5	TGTGCCAGCAGTTCCCGACAGGGGAGGAAGGATCAGCCCCAGCATTTT	CASSSRQGRKDQPQHF
.	.	TRBV2	TRBJ2-5	TGTGCCAGCAGTGGTAGTGGGGGCGCGGAGACCCAGTACTTC	CASSGSGGAETQYF